This is a list of T cell receptor beta chains from one sample in a study of blood T cell repertoires in COVID-19. The table came from immunoSEQ multiplex PCR; TCRdb's copy has only in-frame clones and leaves some out. Of tens of thousands of clones listed, 65% to 90% are singletons. Input material: peripheral blood. Receptor source: a man in his fifties or sixties with acute or convalescent COVID-19. The CDR3 runs from the conserved cysteine through the conserved F or W. A D gene is named only where the DNA matches it firmly. Clone size is stated in some rows and not others, as once, few, many or a class when expanded.

d_call clone_size j_call v_call cdr3_aa cdr3_nt
TRBD1 - TRBJ2-3 TRBV9 CASSHTTGGGLDTQYF TGTGCCAGCAGCCACACTACAGGGGGCGGGTTAGATACGCAGTATTTT
TRBD2 - TRBJ2-7 TRBV15 CATSTRTSGSEQYF TGTGCCACCAGCACCCGGACTAGCGGGAGCGAGCAGTACTTC
- - TRBJ1-4 TRBV3-1/TRBV3-2 CASSQVTVGEKLFF TGTGCCAGCAGCCAAGTGACTGTGGGTGAAAAACTGTTTTTT
TRBD1 once TRBJ1-1 TRBV29-1 CSTRGGRGTEAFF TGCAGCACCCGAGGGGGCAGGGGCACTGAAGCTTTCTTT
TRBD1 - TRBJ1-2 TRBV6-4 CASSPGTGSYGYTF TGTGCCAGCAGCCCCGGGACAGGGTCTTATGGCTACACCTTC
TRBD1 once TRBJ1-1 TRBV29-1 CSVTRGRLENTEAFF TGCAGCGTTACCAGGGGGCGATTAGAGAACACTGAAGCTTTCTTT
TRBD2 few TRBJ2-7 TRBV7-2 CASSLSGARGEQYF TGTGCCAGCAGCTTGAGCGGGGCTCGGGGAGAGCAGTACTTC
TRBD2 - TRBJ2-1 TRBV6-2/TRBV6-3 CASSTRKPSGGYNEQFF TGTGCCAGCAGTACCCGAAAACCTAGCGGGGGGTACAATGAGCAGTTCTTC
TRBD1 - TRBJ2-7 TRBV5-1 CASSLGTGGSSYEQYF TGCGCCAGCAGCTTGGGGACAGGAGGAAGCTCCTACGAGCAGTACTTC
- - TRBJ1-6 TRBV10-3 CAIIETTGGNSPLHF TGTGCCATCATCGAGACAACCGGGGGAAATTCACCCCTCCACTTT
- - TRBJ2-7 TRBV6-5 CASSQTPLYEQYF TGTGCCAGCAGCCAGACACCTCTCTACGAGCAGTACTTC
- - TRBJ1-3 TRBV5-1 CASSLDASAPGNTIYF TGCGCCAGCAGCTTGGACGCTTCTGCGCCCGGAAACACCATATATTTT
TRBD1 once TRBJ2-3 TRBV2 CAGQPDRGRTQYF TGTGCCGGCCAGCCAGACAGGGGCAGGACGCAGTATTTT
TRBD1 - TRBJ1-2 TRBV27 CASSGTGVGYTF TGTGCCAGCAGCGGGACAGGGGTGGGCTACACCTTC
- - TRBJ2-4 TRBV30 CAWGIATERNIQYF TGTGCCTGGGGGATCGCGACAGAAAGGAACATTCAGTACTTC
TRBD1 few TRBJ2-7 TRBV27 CASSSHRGSGDEQYF TGTGCCAGCAGCAGTCACAGGGGGTCTGGAGACGAGCAGTACTTC
- - TRBJ1-2 TRBV11-2 CASRGAVASNYGYTF TGTGCCAGCCGCGGGGCCGTGGCCTCTAACTATGGCTACACCTTC
- once TRBJ2-3 TRBV11-2 CASSLIGASTDTQYF TGTGCCAGCAGCTTAATCGGAGCTAGCACAGATACGCAGTATTTT
TRBD2 - TRBJ2-1 TRBV5-6 CASSLGEVRLAGGQQFF TGTGCCAGCAGCCTCGGCGAGGTTAGACTAGCGGGAGGTCAGCAGTTCTTC
- - TRBJ1-1 TRBV12-3/TRBV12-4 CASSLKGDAEAFF TGTGCCAGCAGTTTAAAGGGAGACGCTGAAGCTTTCTTT
TRBD2 - TRBJ2-1 TRBV2 CASSVRLAGLYNEQFF TGTGCCAGCAGTGTTCGTCTAGCGGGGCTTTACAATGAGCAGTTCTTC
- - TRBJ1-5 TRBV18 CASSQGNQPQHF TGTGCCAGCTCACAGGGGAATCAGCCCCAGCATTTT
TRBD2 once TRBJ2-4 TRBV7-8 CASSLALAGGDLAKNIQYF TGTGCCAGCAGCTTAGCCCTAGCGGGGGGGGATCTAGCCAAAAACATTCAGTACTTC
- - TRBJ2-7 TRBV6-5 CASSTQTSSYEQYF TGTGCCAGCAGTACCCAAACTAGTTCCTACGAGCAGTACTTC
TRBD1 - TRBJ1-6 TRBV6-2/TRBV6-3 CASSGGQGINSPLHF TGTGCCAGCAGTGGCGGACAGGGAATAAATTCACCCCTCCACTTT
- - TRBJ1-3 TRBV7-9 CASSGSSTGSGNTIYF TGTGCCAGCAGCGGATCATCGACTGGCTCTGGAAACACCATATATTTT
TRBD1 - TRBJ1-1 TRBV3-1/TRBV3-2 CASSQGDSRNTEAFF TGTGCCAGCAGCCAAGGGGACAGTAGAAACACTGAAGCTTTCTTT
- - TRBJ2-4 TRBV27 CASSFFGQTQYF TGTGCCAGCAGTTTCTTTGGGCAAACTCAGTACTTC
TRBD1 - TRBJ1-1 TRBV6-5 CASSYSQGTEAFF TGTGCCAGCAGTTACTCACAGGGGACTGAAGCTTTCTTT
TRBD1 - TRBJ1-1 TRBV5-1 CASSLGDRANTEAFF TGCGCCAGCAGCTTGGGGGACAGGGCCAACACTGAAGCTTTCTTT
- - TRBJ1-1 TRBV5-1 CASKDNPGNTEAFF TGCGCCAGCAAGGACAACCCTGGCAACACTGAAGCTTTCTTT
TRBD1 - TRBJ2-7 TRBV14 CASSQPGQGTTEQYF TGTGCCAGCAGCCAACCGGGACAGGGGACGACGGAGCAGTACTTC
- - TRBJ2-1 TRBV9 CASSSSSYSYNEQFF TGTGCCAGCAGCTCGTCGTCCTACTCCTACAATGAGCAGTTCTTC
TRBD2 once TRBJ2-1 TRBV27 CASSLPTSGGGSYNEQFF TGTGCCAGCAGTTTGCCGACTAGCGGGGGGGGCTCCTACAATGAGCAGTTCTTC
TRBD1 - TRBJ1-2 TRBV6-2/TRBV6-3 CASSPGGTGGGYTF TGTGCCAGCAGTCCCGGCGGTACAGGGGGCGGCTACACCTTC
- - TRBJ1-1 TRBV20-1 CSARVDTEAFF TGCAGTGCTAGGGTAGACACTGAAGCTTTCTTT
- - TRBJ2-7 TRBV19 CASSIGQSYEQYF TGTGCCAGTAGTATAGGACAGTCCTACGAGCAGTACTTC
TRBD1 once TRBJ2-7 TRBV10-3 CAISEDRASYEQYF TGTGCCATCAGTGAGGACAGGGCCTCCTACGAGCAGTACTTC
- - TRBJ1-1 TRBV6-1 CASSEQNKYTEAFF TGTGCCAGCAGTGAGCAGAACAAGTACACTGAAGCTTTCTTT
- - TRBJ1-1 TRBV7-9 CASSPGHGKNTEAFF TGTGCCAGCAGCCCGGGTCACGGAAAGAACACTGAAGCTTTCTTT
- - TRBJ1-5 TRBV19 CASRGQGGNQPQHF TGTGCCAGTAGAGGTCAGGGCGGCAATCAGCCCCAGCATTTT
TRBD2 few TRBJ2-3 TRBV7-9 CASSPRASGVTDTQYF TGTGCCAGCAGCCCCCGGGCTAGCGGGGTCACAGATACGCAGTATTTT